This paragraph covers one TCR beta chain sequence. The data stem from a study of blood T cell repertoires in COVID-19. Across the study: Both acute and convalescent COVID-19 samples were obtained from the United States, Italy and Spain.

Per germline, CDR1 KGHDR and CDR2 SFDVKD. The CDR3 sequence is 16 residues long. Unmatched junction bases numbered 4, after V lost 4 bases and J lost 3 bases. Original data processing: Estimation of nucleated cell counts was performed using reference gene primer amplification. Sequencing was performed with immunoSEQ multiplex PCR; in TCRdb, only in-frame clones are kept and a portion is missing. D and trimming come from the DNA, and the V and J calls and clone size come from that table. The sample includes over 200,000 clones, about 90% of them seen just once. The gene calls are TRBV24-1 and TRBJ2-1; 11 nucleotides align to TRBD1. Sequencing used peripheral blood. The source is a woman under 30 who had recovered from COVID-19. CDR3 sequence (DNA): TGTGCCACCAGTGAGGGGGACAGGGGGGTCTACAATGAGCAGTTCTTC. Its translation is CATSEGDRGVYNEQFF.